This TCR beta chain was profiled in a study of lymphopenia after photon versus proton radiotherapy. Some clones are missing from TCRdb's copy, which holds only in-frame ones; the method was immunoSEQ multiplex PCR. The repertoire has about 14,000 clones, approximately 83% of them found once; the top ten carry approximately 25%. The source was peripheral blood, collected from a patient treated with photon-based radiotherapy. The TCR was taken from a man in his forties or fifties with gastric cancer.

CDR3 in amino acids: CASSIIDSWEAFF. The CDR3 nucleotides are TGTGCCAGCAGCATCATAGACTCCTGGGAGGCTTTCTTT. The chain employs TRBV5-6 and TRBJ1-1; D is unresolved. Germline values: CDR1 SGHDT, CDR2 YYEEEE. The CDR3 covers 13 residues. V was shortened by 4 bases and J by 11 bases, with 18 bases between the two germline ends. The entire variable domain, with the rest obtained from reference TRBV5-6 and TRBJ1-1, is as follows: DAGVTQSPTHLIKTRGQQVTLRCSPKSGHDTVSWYQQALGQGPQFIFQYYEEEERQRGNFPDRFSGHQFPNYSSELNVNALLLGDSALYLCASSIIDSWEAFFGQGTRLTVV.